This entry is about one TCR beta chain. TCRdb's copy holds only in-frame clones and misses some; the assay was immunoSEQ multiplex PCR. The sample carries tens of thousands of clones, roughly 86% recorded once. The record originates from a study of blood T cell repertoires in COVID-19. CDR3 length equals 14 residues. From germline, CDR1 is SGHRS and CDR2 YFSETQ. V lost 0 bases to trimming and J lost 6 bases; unmatched junction nucleotides: 1. Sample: peripheral blood. The chain joins TRBV5-1 to TRBJ1-1; 11 bases line up with TRBD1. The origin of this receptor is a man aged 45 to 65 with active COVID-19. The CDR3 bases are TGCGCCAGCAGCTTGGTGGGACAGGGGGCTGAAGCTTTCTTT. Amino acids: CASSLVGQGAEAFF.